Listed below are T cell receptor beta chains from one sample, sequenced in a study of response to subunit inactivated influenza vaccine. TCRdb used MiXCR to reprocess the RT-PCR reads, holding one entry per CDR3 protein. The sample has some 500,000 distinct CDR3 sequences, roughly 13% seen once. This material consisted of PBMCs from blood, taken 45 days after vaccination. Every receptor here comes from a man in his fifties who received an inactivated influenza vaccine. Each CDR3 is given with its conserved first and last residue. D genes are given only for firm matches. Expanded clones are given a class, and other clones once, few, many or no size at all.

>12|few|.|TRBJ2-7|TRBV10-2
CASKARDREQYF
TGCGCCAGCAAGGCGAGAGACCGCGAGCAGTACTTC
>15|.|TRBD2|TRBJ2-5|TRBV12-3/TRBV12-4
CASTLSGAGGETQYF
TGTGCCAGCACCCTTAGCGGGGCTGGAGGGGAGACCCAGTACTTC
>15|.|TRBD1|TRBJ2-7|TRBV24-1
CATSDSGTGAYEQYF
TGTGCCACCAGTGACTCCGGGACAGGGGCCTACGAGCAGTACTTC
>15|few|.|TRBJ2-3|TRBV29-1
CSVGESGQSTDTQYF
TGCAGCGTTGGAGAATCGGGCCAAAGCACAGATACGCAGTATTTT
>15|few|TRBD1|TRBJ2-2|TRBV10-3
CAIRQGVANTGELFF
TGTGCCATCCGACAGGGGGTCGCGAACACCGGGGAGCTGTTTTTT
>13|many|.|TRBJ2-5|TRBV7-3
CASSLHPSETQYF
TGTGCCAGCAGCTTACACCCGTCGGAGACCCAGTACTTC
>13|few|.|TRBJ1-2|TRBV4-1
CASSQTGNYGYTF
TGCGCCAGCAGCCAAACAGGGAACTATGGCTACACCTTC
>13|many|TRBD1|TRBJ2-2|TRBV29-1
CSAGQGDTGELFF
TGCAGCGCGGGACAGGGAGACACCGGGGAGCTGTTTTTT
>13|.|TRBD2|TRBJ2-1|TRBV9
CASRGLGGHEQFF
TGTGCCAGCAGGGGACTAGGCGGGCATGAGCAGTTCTTC
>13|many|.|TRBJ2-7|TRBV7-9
CASSVPGAEEQYF
TGTGCCAGCAGCGTCCCGGGAGCGGAGGAGCAGTACTTC
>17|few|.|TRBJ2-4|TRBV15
CATSEGSALITKNIQYF
TGTGCCACCAGCGAGGGTAGCGCACTAATAACCAAAAACATTCAGTACTTC
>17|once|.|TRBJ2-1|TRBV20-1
CCARDRDTHLLYNEQFF
TGCTGTGCTAGAGACCGGGACACCCACCTTCTATACAATGAGCAGTTCTTC
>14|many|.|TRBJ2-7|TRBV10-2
CASSETGASYEQYF
TGCGCCAGCAGTGAGACAGGCGCATCCTACGAGCAGTACTTC
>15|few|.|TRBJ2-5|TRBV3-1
CASSQDGGAEETQYF
TGTGCCAGCAGCCAGGATGGTGGGGCCGAAGAGACCCAGTACTTC
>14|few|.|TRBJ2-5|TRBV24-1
CATSDLQRGETQYF
TGTGCCACCAGTGATTTGCAGCGCGGAGAGACCCAGTACTTC
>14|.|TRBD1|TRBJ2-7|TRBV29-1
CSVGGDRGRYEQYF
TGCAGCGTTGGGGGGGACAGGGGGCGGTACGAGCAGTACTTC
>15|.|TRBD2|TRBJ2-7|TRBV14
CASSQGTSGEYEQYF
TGTGCCAGCAGCCAAGGGACTAGCGGGGAGTACGAGCAGTACTTC
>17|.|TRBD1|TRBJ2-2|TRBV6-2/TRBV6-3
CASSSARQGVYTGELFF
TGTGCCAGCAGTTCCGCCCGACAGGGCGTCTACACCGGGGAGCTGTTTTTT
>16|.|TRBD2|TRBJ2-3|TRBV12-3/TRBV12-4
CASSFHQLAGGNTQYF
TGTGCCAGCAGTTTCCATCAACTAGCGGGAGGAAATACGCAGTATTTT
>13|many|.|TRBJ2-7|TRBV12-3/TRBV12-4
CASSFSRIYEQYF
TGTGCCAGCAGTTTTAGTCGGATCTACGAGCAGTACTTC
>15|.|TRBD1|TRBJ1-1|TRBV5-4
CASRTGTGVNTEAFF
TGTGCCAGCCGAACCGGGACAGGAGTGAACACTGAAGCTTTCTTT
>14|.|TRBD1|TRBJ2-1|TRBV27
CASSADRAGNEQFF
TGTGCCAGCAGTGCTGACAGGGCAGGCAATGAGCAGTTCTTC
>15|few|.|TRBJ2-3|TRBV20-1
CSARDPKRGRNTQYF
TGCAGTGCTAGAGATCCCAAGAGAGGGAGAAATACGCAGTATTTT
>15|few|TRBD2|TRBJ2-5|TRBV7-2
CASSLTGLIGETQYF
TGTGCCAGCAGCTTAACGGGACTAATTGGAGAGACCCAGTACTTC
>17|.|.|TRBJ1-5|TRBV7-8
CASSPPLRGSGNQPQHF
TGTGCCAGCAGTCCACCGCTCAGGGGATCTGGCAATCAGCCCCAGCATTTT
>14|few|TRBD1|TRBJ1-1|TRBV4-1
CASNLQGRGTEAFF
TGCGCCAGCAACTTACAGGGGAGAGGAACTGAAGCTTTCTTT
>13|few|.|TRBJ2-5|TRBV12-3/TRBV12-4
CASSLEFQETQYF
TGTGCCAGCAGTTTAGAGTTCCAAGAGACCCAGTACTTC
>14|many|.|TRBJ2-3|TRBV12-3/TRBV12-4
CASRTDRSTDTQYF
TGTGCCAGCAGAACGGACAGAAGCACAGATACGCAGTATTTT